A single sample is the source of the 29 T cell receptor beta chains below, sequenced in a study of CD8 T cells in ankylosing spondylitis. General observations from the study: The study identified a TCR beta motif of roughly eight highly homologous variants that appeared characteristic of ankylosing spondylitis blood.

TCRdb passed the 5' RACE reads through MiXCR, listing each CDR3 protein once. Seen here are some 800,000 distinct CDR3 sequences, 10% to 15% observed once, and the top ten hold 0.51%. No antigen has been identified for these receptors. Input material: blood, either unsorted or a sorted T cell fraction (not recorded which). The source of these receptors is a male donor with ankylosing spondylitis.

This clonotype was seen only a few times. V gene TRBV5-1 combines with J gene TRBJ2-1; 9 nucleotides line up with TRBD2. Germline lookup yields CDR1 SGHRS and CDR2 YFSETQ. This CDR3 spans 16 amino acids. V was clipped by 0 bases and J by 2 bases; unmatched bases: 3. The CDR3 nucleotides read TGCGCCAGCAGCTTGGGTAGCGGGGGAGCCTACAATGAGCAGTTCTTC. Its translation: CASSLGSGGAYNEQFF.

The chain combines TRBV7-2 with TRBJ2-7; 8 positions agree with TRBD2. The trim removed 7 bases at V and 2 bases at J, leaving 7 bases unmatched. Germline V gene sequence: CDR1 SGHTA, CDR2 FQGNSA. The length of the CDR3 is 14 residues. The CDR3 protein is CASTFLTSAYEQYF. The DNA of the CDR3 is TGTGCCAGCACCTTCTTGACTAGCGCCTACGAGCAGTACTTC.

The chain combines TRBV6-1 with TRBJ1-1; 10 bases fit TRBD1. The V segment lost 4 bases and the J segment 3 bases; nucleotides outside the gene matches: 5. The CDR3 covers 15 residues. Germline V lookup: CDR1 MNHNS, CDR2 SASEGT. As DNA, the CDR3 is TGTGCCAGCAGTGGGGGACAGGGGTGGGACACTGAAGCTTTCTTT. Its translation: CASSGGQGWDTEAFF.

The chain carries TRBV5-5 and TRBJ1-1; D is perhaps TRBD1 (5 bases). Trimming removed 4 bases at V and 11 bases at J, with 18 bases between. The CDR3 spans 13 residues. CDR1 and CDR2 from the germline V gene are SGHKS and YYEKEE (reference sequence). The CDR3 loop is CASSLLGVEGAFF. The DNA of the CDR3 is TGTGCCAGCAGCCTACTCGGGGTCGAGGGGGCTTTCTTT.

This clonotype was seen only a few times. The chain uses TRBV6-6 and TRBJ2-7; maybe TRBD1 (5 bases). The CDR3 is made up of 12 amino acids. Germline lookup yields CDR1 MNHNY and CDR2 SVGAGI (reference sequence). V lost 0 bases to trimming and J lost 6 bases, with 6 bases between them. CDR3 nucleotide sequence: TGTGCCAGCAGTTACTCCCAGGGCGAGCAGTACTTC. Amino acids: CASSYSQGEQYF.

The chain is built from TRBV9 and TRBJ2-3; TRBD2 matches 12 bases. Germline assignment: CDR1 SGDLS and CDR2 YYNGEE. V lost 4 bases and J lost 3; bases outside the gene matches: 9. The CDR3 loop spans 17 amino acids. The CDR3 here is CASSPRLAGDRTDTQYF. CDR3 DNA sequence: TGTGCCAGCAGCCCACGACTAGCGGGGGACAGGACAGATACGCAGTATTTT. Complete variable domain (other parts from reference TRBV9 and TRBJ2-3): DSGVTQTPKHLITATGQRVTLRCSPRSGDLSVYWYQQSLDQGLQFLIQYYNGEERAKGNILERFSAQQFPDLHSELNLSSLELGDSALYFCASSPRLAGDRTDTQYFGPGTRLTVL.

V and J are TRBV28 and TRBJ2-7, with a weak D call TRBD2 (6 bases). V was pared by 6 bases and J by 4 bases, with 16 bases between. The CDR3 totals 14 residues. Germline V gene data show CDR1 as MDHEN and CDR2 as SYDVKM. This CDR3 is CASSFPGLLYEQYF. The CDR3 nucleotides read TGTGCCAGCAGCTTTCCGGGACTCCTTTACGAGCAGTACTTC.

Only a few counts were recorded for this clonotype. V and J are TRBV6-1 and TRBJ1-6; D is unclear. CDR3 size: 15 residues. V was pared by 7 bases and J by 7 bases, with 17 bases between. The V gene's germline CDR1 is MNHNS and CDR2 SASEGT. For the CDR3, the DNA is TGTGCCAGCAAAGTGTTGAGGACCGCGAATTCACCCCTCCACTTT. Translating gives CASKVLRTANSPLHF.

This clonotype was counted a few times. V gene TRBV27 combines with J gene TRBJ2-1; D not certain. Trimming took off 5 bases at V and 7 bases at J, with 9 bases between the two ends. CDR1 MNHEY and CDR2 SMNVEV come from the germline V gene (reference sequence). This CDR3 is built from 12 residues. The CDR3 loop is CASSATKNEQFF. The CDR3, as DNA: TGTGCCAGCAGTGCCACTAAGAATGAGCAGTTCTTC.

This clonotype was seen repeatedly, ten times or more. The chain's CDR3 is CASSPWGRQRERNYGYTF. The CDR3 DNA follows: TGTGCCAGCAGTCCGTGGGGCAGACAACGCGAACGTAACTATGGCTACACCTTC. V and J are TRBV12-3 or TRBV12-4 and TRBJ1-2; D is perhaps TRBD1 (5 bases). Between the trimmed V and J ends, which lost 5 bases and 1 base, there was a span of 23 bases. The CDR3 is made up of 18 amino acids.

The chain links TRBV5-1 to TRBJ1-1; possible D gene TRBD1, 5 bases. Germline V gene sequence: CDR1 SGHRS, CDR2 YFSETQ. The CDR3 length is 16 residues. V dropped 4 bases and J dropped 10 bases, with 26 bases sitting between them. The CDR3 DNA follows: TGCGCCAGCAGCCTTGCCGGGACTCAGGGCTCGATCCCAGCTTTCTTT. Translating it yields CASSLAGTQGSIPAFF.

In its sample, this clonotype was seen many times. The chain carries TRBV5-1 and TRBJ2-1; perhaps TRBD1 as D (6 bases). Germline loops: CDR1 SGHRS, CDR2 YFSETQ. The V end was cut by 0 bases, the J end by 10 bases, with 14 bases between. The CDR3 contains 14 residues. DNA for the CDR3: TGCGCCAGCAGCTTGGCCGGGACACCTAACGAGCAGTTCTTC. Translation gives CASSLAGTPNEQFF.

This clonotype was counted many times. This chain joins TRBV5-1 and TRBJ2-1, with TRBD2 as a possible D gene (6 bases). CDR3 size: 14 residues. The germline V gene encodes CDR1 SGHRS and CDR2 YFSETQ. The ends were cut back, 3 bases at V and 6 bases at J, with 13 bases in the middle. CDR3 in amino acids: CASSSFGSGNEQFF. CDR3 nucleotides: TGCGCCAGCAGCTCTTTCGGTAGCGGCAATGAGCAGTTCTTC.

This clonotype was found many times. This chain uses TRBV28 with TRBJ2-7; TRBD2 matches 8 bases. V lost 8 bases to trimming and J lost 2 bases; unmatched junction nucleotides: 14. This CDR3 has 16 amino acids. Germline CDR1 reads MDHEN; CDR2 reads SYDVKM. The CDR3 coding sequence is TGTGCCAGCTACAATCCCCGGGGGGGGGTGGCCTACGAGCAGTACTTC. It codes for CASYNPRGGVAYEQYF.

Concerning this clonotype itself: Compared with germline, one end of the junction differs, possibly owing to a read error. The chain is built from TRBV7-2 and TRBJ2-2; 8 bases map to TRBD1. This CDR3 region has 16 residues. CDR1 is SGHTA and CDR2 is FQGNSA in the germline V gene. CDR3 in DNA: TGTGCCAGCAGATTAGCAGGGGGCGCAAAAACCGGGGAGCTGTTTTTT. This encodes CASRLAGGAKTGELFF.

This chain links TRBV6-2 or TRBV6-3 with TRBJ2-3, with 9 bases lining up with TRBD2. CDR1 and CDR2 from the germline V gene are MNHEY and SVGEGT. The CDR3 has 16 amino acids. V lost 5 bases and J lost 2; bases outside the gene matches: 8. CDR3 in amino acids: CASSGRLAEYTDTQYF. CDR3 in DNA: TGTGCCAGCAGTGGAAGACTAGCGGAATACACAGATACGCAGTATTTT.

The DNA of the CDR3 is TGTGCCAGCAGTTTAGCGGGACTAACATCGGAGCAGTACTTC. Protein sequence: CASSLAGLTSEQYF. The V and J genes are TRBV28 and TRBJ2-7; TRBD2 matches 7 bases. CDR1 and CDR2 from the germline V gene are MDHEN and SYDVKM. Trimming removed 2 bases from V and 7 bases from J; junction bases left unmatched: 8. The CDR3 covers 14 residues. Variable domain in full (rest from reference TRBV28 and TRBJ2-7): DVKVTQSSRYLVKRTGEKVFLECVQDMDHENMFWYRQDPGLGLRLIYFSYDVKMKEKGDIPEGYSVSREKKERFSLILESASTNQTSMYLCASSLAGLTSEQYFGPGTRLTVT.

This clonotype was recorded at least ten times. This rearrangement joins TRBV6-5 to TRBJ1-6; possible D gene TRBD1, 5 bases. The CDR3 covers 12 residues. The V gene's germline CDR1 is MNHEY and CDR2 SVGAGI. Trimming removed 5 bases at V and 9 bases at J, with 8 bases between. Here the CDR3 reads CASSRQGSPLHF. For the CDR3, the DNA is TGTGCCAGCAGTCGCCAGGGTTCACCCCTCCACTTT.

Ten or more counts support this clonotype. V usage is TRBV7-9 and J usage is TRBJ2-7; D unresolved. The CDR3 covers 15 residues. V was shortened by 3 bases and J by 0 bases, with 12 bases between the two germline ends. Germline V gene data show CDR1 as SEHNR and CDR2 as FQNEAQ (reference sequence). CDR3 bases: TGTGCCAGCAGCTTCGGCGGAAGGAGCTCCTACGAGCAGTACTTC. It translates to CASSFGGRSSYEQYF.

The chain is built from TRBV15 and TRBJ1-4, with D possibly being TRBD1 (6 bases). Trimming removed 1 base at V and 5 bases at J, with 14 bases between. This CDR3 contains 16 residues. Germline V gene data show CDR1 as LNHNV and CDR2 as YYDKDF (reference sequence). In nucleotides, the CDR3 is TGTGCCACCAGCAGAGCACCTACAGGGTCCAATGAAAAACTGTTTTTT. This gives the protein CATSRAPTGSNEKLFF.

This clonotype was found a few times. The V call is TRBV20-1, the J call TRBJ2-3; D may be TRBD2 (6 bases). Per germline, CDR1 DFQATT and CDR2 SNEGSKA (reference sequence). V was cut by 3 bases and J by 2 bases, with 12 bases left in between. This CDR3 has 14 amino acids. The CDR3 reads CSARDGRVTDTQYF. The CDR3 DNA follows: TGCAGTGCTAGGGACGGGAGAGTCACAGATACGCAGTATTTT.

This clonotype was found a few times. The rearrangement links TRBV29-1 to TRBJ1-2; 9 positions match TRBD1. Germline V lookup: CDR1 SQVTM, CDR2 ANQGSEA. There are 13 residues in the CDR3. V trimming: 7 bases; J trimming: 8 bases; junction bases outside the gene matches: 11. CDR3 residues: CSARLTGGEGYTF. In DNA form, the CDR3 reads TGCAGCGCCCGGCTGACAGGGGGTGAAGGCTACACCTTC.

This clonotype was observed many times. This rearrangement joins TRBV29-1 to TRBJ2-1; TRBD1 aligns across 9 bases. Germline-derived CDR1 and CDR2 are SQVTM and ANQGSEA. The V gene end was trimmed by 7 bases and the J gene end by 4 bases; junction bases not matched to a gene: 11. This CDR3 region has 15 residues. CDR3 nucleotide sequence: TGCAGCGCCCGACTCGGGACAGGGATATACAATGAGCAGTTCTTC. Translating gives CSARLGTGIYNEQFF.

Many counts were recorded for this clonotype. The chain links TRBV6-2 or TRBV6-3 to TRBJ2-2, with D possibly matching TRBD1 (5 bases). CDR3 length equals 14 residues. Deletions cut 6 bases from V and 4 bases from J, with 12 bases between. The V gene's germline CDR1 is MNHEY and CDR2 SVGEGT. The CDR3 protein is CASRTHQGTGELFF. For the CDR3, the DNA is TGTGCCAGCAGAACCCACCAGGGCACCGGGGAGCTGTTTTTT.

The table lists this clonotype with a few counts. The V gene is TRBV7-2, the J gene TRBJ2-7, with 9 nucleotides matching TRBD1. The germline V gene has CDR1 SGHTA and CDR2 FQGNSA. Trimming removed 5 bases from V and 6 bases from J; junction bases left unmatched: 5. The CDR3 is 13 residues long. Written as DNA, the CDR3 is TGTGCCAGCAGCATTGGGACAGGGTTCGAGCAGTACTTC. Its protein product is CASSIGTGFEQYF.

The chain couples TRBV15 to TRBJ1-6, with no clear D. The length of the CDR3 is 15 residues. Trimming stripped 4 bases from V and 4 bases from J, with 11 bases between. Germline V CDR1 and CDR2: LNHNV, YYDKDF (reference sequence). The CDR3: CATSMGRGYNSPLHF. The CDR3 bases are TGTGCCACCAGCATGGGCCGAGGATATAATTCACCCCTCCACTTT.

In this sample, this clonotype turned up a few times. This rearrangement joins TRBV18 to TRBJ2-6; D is ambiguous. Germline assignment: CDR1 KGHSH and CDR2 LQKENI. Trimming took 6 bases from V and 0 from J, leaving 6 bases between them. The CDR3 length is 14 residues. This CDR3 is CASSHDSGANVLTF. The DNA for the CDR3 is TGTGCCAGCTCGCACGACTCTGGGGCCAACGTCCTGACTTTC. Full variable domain (missing parts from reference TRBV18 and TRBJ2-6): NAGVMQNPRHLVRRRGQEARLRCSPMKGHSHVYWYRQLPEEGLKFMVYLQKENIIDESGMPKERFSAEFPKEGPSILRIQQVVRGDSAAYFCASSHDSGANVLTFGAGSRLTVL.

This clonotype was observed a handful of times. V gene TRBV9 combines with J gene TRBJ2-2, with 9 positions matching TRBD1. The ends lost 2 bases at V and 0 bases at J; junction bases unmatched: 2. The CDR3 runs to 16 residues. CDR1 and CDR2 from the germline V gene are SGDLS and YYNGEE. This CDR3 reads CASSVTGGANTGELFF. Written as DNA, the CDR3 is TGTGCCAGCAGCGTTACAGGGGGCGCGAACACCGGGGAGCTGTTTTTT.

In this sample, this clonotype turned up a few times. The chain is built from TRBV7-2 and TRBJ2-3, with TRBD1 matching 7 bases. V lost 4 bases and J lost 4; bases outside the gene matches: 5. The CDR3 runs 14 residues. Germline loops: CDR1 SGHTA, CDR2 FQGNSA. CDR3 nucleotide sequence: TGTGCCAGCAGCTCAAGACAGGGAGCAGATACGCAGTATTTT. It yields the protein CASSSRQGADTQYF.